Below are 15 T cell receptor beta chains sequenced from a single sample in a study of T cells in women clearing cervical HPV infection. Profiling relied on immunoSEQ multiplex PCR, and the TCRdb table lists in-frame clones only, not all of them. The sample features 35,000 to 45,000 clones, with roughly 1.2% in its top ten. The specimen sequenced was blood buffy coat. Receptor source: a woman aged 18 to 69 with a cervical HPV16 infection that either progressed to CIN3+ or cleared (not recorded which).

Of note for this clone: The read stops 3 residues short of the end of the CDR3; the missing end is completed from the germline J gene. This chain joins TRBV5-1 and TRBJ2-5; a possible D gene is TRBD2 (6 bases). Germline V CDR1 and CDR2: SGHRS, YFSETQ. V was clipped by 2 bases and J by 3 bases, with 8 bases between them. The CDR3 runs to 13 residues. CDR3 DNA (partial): TGCGCCAGCAGCTTTACGGGGGAAGAGACC. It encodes CASSFTGEET. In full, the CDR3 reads CASSFTGEETQYF.

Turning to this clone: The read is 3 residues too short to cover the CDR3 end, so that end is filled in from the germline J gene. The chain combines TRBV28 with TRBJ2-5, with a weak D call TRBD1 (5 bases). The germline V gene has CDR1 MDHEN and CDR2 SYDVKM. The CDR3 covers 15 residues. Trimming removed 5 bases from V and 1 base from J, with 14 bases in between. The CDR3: CASSPFGATQETQYF. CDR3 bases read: TGTGCCAGCAGTCCTTTTGGGGCGACCCAAGAGACC.

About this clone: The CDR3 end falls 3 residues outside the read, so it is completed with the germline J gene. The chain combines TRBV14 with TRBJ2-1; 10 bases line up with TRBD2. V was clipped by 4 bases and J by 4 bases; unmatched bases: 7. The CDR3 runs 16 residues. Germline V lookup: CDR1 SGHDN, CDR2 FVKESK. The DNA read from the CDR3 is TGTGCCAGCAGCCCCCGGACTAGCGGAGTTTACAATGAG. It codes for CASSPRTSGVYNE. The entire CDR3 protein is CASSPRTSGVYNEQFF.

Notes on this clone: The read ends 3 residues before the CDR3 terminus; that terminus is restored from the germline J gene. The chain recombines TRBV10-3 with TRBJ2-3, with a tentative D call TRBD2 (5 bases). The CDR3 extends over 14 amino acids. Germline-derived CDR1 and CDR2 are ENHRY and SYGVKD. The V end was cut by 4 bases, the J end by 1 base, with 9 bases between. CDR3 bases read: TGTGCCATCAGTGCCGGTAGCGGCACAGATACG. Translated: CAISAGSGTDT. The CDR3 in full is CAISAGSGTDTQYF.

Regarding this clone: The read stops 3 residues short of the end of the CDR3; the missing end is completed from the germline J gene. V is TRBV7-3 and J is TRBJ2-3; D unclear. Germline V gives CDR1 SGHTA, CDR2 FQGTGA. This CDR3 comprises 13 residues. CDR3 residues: CASSRDSEETQYF. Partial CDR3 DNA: TGTGCCAGCAGTAGAGACTCCGAAGAGACG.

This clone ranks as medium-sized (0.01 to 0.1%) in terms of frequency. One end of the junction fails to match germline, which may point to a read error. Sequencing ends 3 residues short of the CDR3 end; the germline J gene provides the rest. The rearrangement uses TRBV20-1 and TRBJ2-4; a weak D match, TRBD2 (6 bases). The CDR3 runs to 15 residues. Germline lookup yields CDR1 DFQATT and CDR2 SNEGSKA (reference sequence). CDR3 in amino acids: CSASRTGGFKTIQYF. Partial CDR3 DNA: TGCAGTGCTAGCCGAACCGGGGGTTTTAAAACCATT.

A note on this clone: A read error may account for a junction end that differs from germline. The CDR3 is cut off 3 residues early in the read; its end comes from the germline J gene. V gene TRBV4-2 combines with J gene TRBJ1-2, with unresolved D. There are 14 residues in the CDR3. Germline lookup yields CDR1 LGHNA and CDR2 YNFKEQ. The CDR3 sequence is CASSQDLHSYGYTF. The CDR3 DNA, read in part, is TGCGCCAGCAGCCAAGATCTCCACAGCTATGGC.

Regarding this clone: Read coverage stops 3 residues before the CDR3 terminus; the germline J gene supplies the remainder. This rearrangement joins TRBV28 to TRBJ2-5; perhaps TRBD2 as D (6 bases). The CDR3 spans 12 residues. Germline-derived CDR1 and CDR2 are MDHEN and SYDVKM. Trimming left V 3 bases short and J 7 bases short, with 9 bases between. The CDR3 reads CASSLGRGTQYF. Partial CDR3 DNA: TGTGCCAGCAGTTTGGGGCGGGGGACC. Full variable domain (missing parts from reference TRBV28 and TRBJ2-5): DVKVTQSSRYLVKRTGEKVFLECVQDMDHENMFWYRQDPGLGLRLIYFSYDVKMKEKGDIPEGYSVSREKKERFSLILESASTNQTSMYLCASSLGRGTQYFGPGTRLLVL.

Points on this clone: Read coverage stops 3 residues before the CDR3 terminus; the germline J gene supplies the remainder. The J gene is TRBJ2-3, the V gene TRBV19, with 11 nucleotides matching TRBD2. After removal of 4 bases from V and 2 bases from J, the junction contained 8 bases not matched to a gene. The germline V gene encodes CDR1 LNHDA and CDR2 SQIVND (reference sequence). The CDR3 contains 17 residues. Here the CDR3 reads CASSKSKTSGVTDTQYF. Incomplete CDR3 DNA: TGTGCCAGTAGTAAGTCGAAGACTAGCGGGGTCACAGATACG.

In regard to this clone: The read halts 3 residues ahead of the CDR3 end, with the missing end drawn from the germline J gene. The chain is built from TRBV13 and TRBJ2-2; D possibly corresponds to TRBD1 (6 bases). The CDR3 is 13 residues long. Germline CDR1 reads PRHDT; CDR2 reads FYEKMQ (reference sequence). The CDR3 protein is CASSLDRDSPLFF. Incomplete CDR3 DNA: TGTGCCAGCAGCTTAGACAGGGATTCACCG.

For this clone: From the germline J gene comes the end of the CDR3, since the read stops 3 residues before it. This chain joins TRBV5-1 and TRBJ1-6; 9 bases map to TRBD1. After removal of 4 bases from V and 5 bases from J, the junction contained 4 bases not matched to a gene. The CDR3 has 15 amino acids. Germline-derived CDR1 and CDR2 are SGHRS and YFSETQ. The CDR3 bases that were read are TGCGCCAGCAGCCAACAGGGGGCTGATAATTCACCC. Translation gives CASSQQGADNSP. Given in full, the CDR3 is CASSQQGADNSPLHF.

CDR3 region: CSARVFSSTDTQYF. The DNA read from the CDR3 is TGCAGTGCTAGAGTGTTTTCTAGCACAGATACG. V is TRBV20-1 and J is TRBJ2-3; D gene unclear. The read ends 3 residues early relative to the CDR3; the germline J gene fills the gap. The CDR3 covers 14 residues. Germline lookup yields CDR1 DFQATT and CDR2 SNEGSKA (reference sequence). The V end lost 1 base, the J end lost 0 bases, and 8 bases lay between the germline ends.

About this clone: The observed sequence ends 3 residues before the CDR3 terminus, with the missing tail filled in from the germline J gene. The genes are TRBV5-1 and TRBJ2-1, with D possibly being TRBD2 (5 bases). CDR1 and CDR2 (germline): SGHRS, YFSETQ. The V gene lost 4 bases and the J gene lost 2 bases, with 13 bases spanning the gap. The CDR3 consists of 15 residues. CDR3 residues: CASSPGASPYNEQFF. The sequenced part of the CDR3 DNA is TGCGCCAGCAGCCCCGGCGCTAGCCCCTACAATGAG.

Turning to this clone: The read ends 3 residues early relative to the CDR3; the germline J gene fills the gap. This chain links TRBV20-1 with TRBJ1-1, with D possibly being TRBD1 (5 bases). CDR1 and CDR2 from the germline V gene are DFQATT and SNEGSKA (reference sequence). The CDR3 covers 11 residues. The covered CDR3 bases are TGCAGTGCTAGTTGGGGGGTGGAG. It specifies CSASWGVE. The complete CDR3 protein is CSASWGVEAFF.

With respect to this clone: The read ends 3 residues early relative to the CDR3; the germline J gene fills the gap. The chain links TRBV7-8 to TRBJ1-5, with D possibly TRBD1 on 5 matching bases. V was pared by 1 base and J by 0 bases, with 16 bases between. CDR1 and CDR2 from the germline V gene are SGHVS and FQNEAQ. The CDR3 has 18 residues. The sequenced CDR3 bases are TGTGCCAGCAGCTTAGTCCACGGAGGGGAAGATAGCAATCAGCCC. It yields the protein CASSLVHGGEDSNQP. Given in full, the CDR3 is CASSLVHGGEDSNQPQHF.